This T cell receptor beta chain appears in the sequencing data of a study of T cells after yellow fever vaccination. Points from the study as a whole: Abundant clonotypes from the bulk population could contaminate FACS-sorted repertoires.

The CDR3 is 15 residues long. Germline CDR1 is SGHRS and CDR2 is YFSETQ. With 2 bases removed from V and 0 bases from J, the gap between germline ends came to 11 bases. The table lists this clonotype with many counts. What it binds is not known. Conversion of TCR transcripts into cDNA relied on 5'RACE template switching, which added a universal primer site and UMIs. Using its own MiXCR run on the 5' RACE reads, TCRdb lists one record per CDR3 protein. The data hold just over 300,000 distinct CDR3 sequences, with around 4% observed a single time. Sequenced here: PBMCs, sampled on the day of the yellow fever booster vaccination. This chain connects TRBV5-1 to TRBJ1-2; D might be TRBD1 (6 bases). This sequence was found in a man between 18 and 35 years old who received the YFV17D yellow fever vaccine. The DNA for the CDR3 is TGCGCCAGCAGCTTCGGACAGTCCACTAACTATGGCTACACCTTC. Translating it yields CASSFGQSTNYGYTF.